This T cell receptor beta chain was identified during a study of OX40 agonist ivuxolimab in advanced cancers. TCRdb keeps only in-frame clones here, not all; method: immunoSEQ multiplex PCR. The sample yields more than 15,000 clones, 75% to 95% seen once. Trimming removed 0 bases from V and 0 bases from J, with 6 bases in between. The CDR3 extends over 15 amino acids. Germline CDR1 ENHRY, CDR2 SYGVKD. The sequence was collected from an adult with an advanced solid tumor such as melanoma, head and neck, liver or kidney cancer. J is TRBJ2-1 and V is TRBV10-3, with D unresolved. Sequencing used CD4+ or CD8+ T cells sorted from blood, obtained in a trial of the OX40 agonist ivuxolimab. The CDR3 protein is CAISESQLSYNEQFF. The CDR3 nucleotides are TGTGCCATCAGTGAGTCGCAACTCTCCTACAATGAGCAGTTCTTC.